These T cell receptor beta chains were read from a single sample in a study of control samples from healthy donors and cancer patients. Sequencing used immunoSEQ multiplex PCR; TCRdb keeps in-frame clones, though not all of them. The table lists some 160,000 clones, about 94% of them singletons. The sample consisted of blood. These receptors were collected from a woman aged 40 to 49 in good health. Each CDR3 is given with its conserved first and last residue. The order of the fields is V gene, J gene, CDR3 protein.

TRBV5-1,TRBJ2-1,CASSLDRLSSYNEQFF
TRBV29-1,TRBJ2-7,CSVARDRGYEQYF
TRBV29-1,TRBJ2-2,CSVVRQGNTGELFF
TRBV7-9,TRBJ2-3,CASSLGGRATDTQYF
TRBV3-1/TRBV3-2,TRBJ2-2,CASSARLQVAGELFF
TRBV5-6,TRBJ2-7,CASSLDPRTSSYEQYF
TRBV4-1,TRBJ1-6,CASSREVGTGSWSPLHF
TRBV2,TRBJ1-1,CASSGQLMNTEAFF
TRBV27,TRBJ2-2,CASSFLNTGELFF
TRBV6-1,TRBJ1-5,CASSESVMTGTGVHQPQHF
TRBV6-5,TRBJ1-1,CASSYGGRFTEAFF
TRBV12-5,TRBJ1-5,CASGLVDSRPNQPQHF
TRBV30,TRBJ1-5,CAWSTRDTQPQHF
TRBV18,TRBJ1-4,CASSPGQREVELFF
TRBV27,TRBJ2-7,CASSSLAGVLEQYF
TRBV27,TRBJ2-3,CASSLSLQGVADTQYF
TRBV12-3/TRBV12-4,TRBJ1-5,CASSTIGGKAQHF
TRBV3-1/TRBV3-2,TRBJ1-1,CASSQGPENTEAFF
TRBV7-2,TRBJ2-7,CASSLGGRAGVYEQYF
TRBV29-1,TRBJ2-7,CSVGDGSYEQYF
TRBV6-5,TRBJ1-4,CASSYLTGGEEKLFF
TRBV7-9,TRBJ2-5,CASSLVVRGSRETQYF
TRBV6-6,TRBJ2-7,CASSYFSGQSYEQYF
TRBV7-9,TRBJ1-6,CASSLTRRGDSPLHF
TRBV7-2,TRBJ2-3,CASSLAGTSTDTQYF
TRBV6-2/TRBV6-3,TRBJ1-3,CASSYPRPGQTPGNTIYF
TRBV5-6,TRBJ1-5,CASSLTLSNQPQHF
TRBV25-1,TRBJ1-2,CASSEGRSNYGYTF
TRBV5-6,TRBJ1-6,CASSLGPGANYYNSPLHF
TRBV6-5,TRBJ1-1,CAAIGTGRTEAFF
TRBV11-2,TRBJ2-7,CASSLGVGWEQYF
TRBV7-8,TRBJ1-5,CASSSGAILSNQPQHF
TRBV7-2,TRBJ1-4,CASSFQGFTNEKLFF
TRBV30,TRBJ2-5,CAWSALAGGSETQYF
TRBV11-2,TRBJ2-7,CASSPRRGQGAKYF
TRBV4-1,TRBJ1-4,CASRNGRFNEKLFF
TRBV29-1,TRBJ1-2,CSVVLGRQDGYTF
TRBV7-9,TRBJ2-6,CASSLGSGANVLTF
TRBV19,TRBJ2-5,CASRDRKSPLGETQYF